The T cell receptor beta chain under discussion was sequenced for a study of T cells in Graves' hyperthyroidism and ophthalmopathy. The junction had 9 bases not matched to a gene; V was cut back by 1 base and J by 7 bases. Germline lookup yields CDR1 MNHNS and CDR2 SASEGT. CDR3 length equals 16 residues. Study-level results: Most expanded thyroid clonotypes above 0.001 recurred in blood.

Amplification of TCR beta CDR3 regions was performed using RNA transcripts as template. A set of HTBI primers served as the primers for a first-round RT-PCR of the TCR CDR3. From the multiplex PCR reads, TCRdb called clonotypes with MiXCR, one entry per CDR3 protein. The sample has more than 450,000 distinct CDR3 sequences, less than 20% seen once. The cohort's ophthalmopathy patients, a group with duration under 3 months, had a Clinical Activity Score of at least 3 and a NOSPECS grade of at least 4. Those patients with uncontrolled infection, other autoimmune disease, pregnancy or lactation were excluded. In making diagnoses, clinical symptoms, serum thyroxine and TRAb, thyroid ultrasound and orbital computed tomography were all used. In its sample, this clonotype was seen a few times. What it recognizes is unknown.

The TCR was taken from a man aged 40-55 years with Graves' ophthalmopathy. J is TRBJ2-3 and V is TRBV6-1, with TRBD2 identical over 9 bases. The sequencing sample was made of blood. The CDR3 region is CASSEVMRGGRNTQYF. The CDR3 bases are TGTGCCAGCAGTGAAGTAATGCGGGGGGGCCGGAATACGCAGTATTTT.